Included here is one T cell receptor beta chain sequence, with context. Its antigen has not been determined. Base quality data are lacking; no much larger clone is found one base away. At the junction V is shortened by 4 bases and J by 5 bases; bases outside the gene matches: 7. The germline V gene encodes CDR1 SGHAT and CDR2 FQNNGV. From the cysteine up to the phenylalanine, the CDR3 has a length of 15 residues. The CDR3 DNA has 45 bases and is translated from base 1. Library preparation was by RACE. The data were produced on a NextSeq 500. During library preparation, unique molecular identifiers were attached to individual cDNA molecules so that TCRs could be counted quantitatively and reproducibly. Each blood RNA sample was used to sequence both TCR alpha and TCR beta chains. The study's own analysis went as follows. A median of around 96,000 TCRs per sample was observed, with a range of 23,224 to 690,600. V, J and CDR3 annotation of the TCR reads was carried out using the Decombinator software suite. For the PS versus PT1 abundance plots, all samples were subsampled to the same number of TCRs (28,000). Expanded TCRs were defined as absent before sensitization and observed at least eight times at the 2-week time point. TCRdb trimmed public reads at Q25 via fastp, called clones via MiXCR and kept in-frame beta chains. All rows with the same CDR3 protein become a single entry with the most common DNA and genes. For this entry, the V and J calls and clone size follow TCRdb and not the study's own pipeline. This sample gives approximately 350,000 distinct CDR3 sequences in total; 5.5% to 8% of them show up just once. Of the sample, more than 7% falls within the top ten clones.

This specimen's time point label, interpreted: patch test 1, 2 weeks after DPC sensitization. In the paper's terms, the treatment or condition label means: therapeutic diphenylcyclopropenone sensitization with weekly scalp DPC. Blood at each patch-test visit was drawn before the patch test was applied. To be eligible, patients had to be aged 18 to 70, diagnosed with alopecia and judged suitable for DPC therapy, while pregnant patients were excluded. Total RNA was isolated from unfractionated whole blood collected in Tempus Blood RNA tubes. The data derive from a study of human T cells and chemical hapten exposure (dated by TCRdb to the early 2020s). In terms of the full investigation: For sensitization, 2% DPC in acetone was applied to a 2 cm by 2 cm area of upper inner arm skin. The study tracked peripheral blood TCR repertoire changes in vivo during primary and secondary sensitization to the hapten diphenylcyclopropenone (DPC) in alopecia patients. Most of the patients in the cohort were female, and the cohort covered alopecia areata with under or over 50% scalp involvement, alopecia totalis and alopecia universalis. Patch testing was done on the upper back using Finn chambers containing 0.01% DPC, and results were scored after 6 days according to International Contact Dermatitis Research Group standards. Patients additionally received weekly therapeutic DPC doses to the scalp throughout the approximately 22-week study period. For TCR sequencing, blood came from 25 to 35 alopecia patients at anywhere from one to four time points (pre-sensitization, 2, 6 and 24 weeks). Patient blood was sampled pre-sensitization (week 0) and at 2, 6 and about 24 weeks after DPC sensitization. Libraries were pooled for sequencing, and per-sample TCR yields varied mainly because of small differences in library volumes within the pool. Results and caveats for the whole study, not just this receptor: The number of TCRs above 1 in 1000 frequency did not change with DPC sensitization; there was no evidence of global repertoire structure alterations. Repeated subsampling changed both the strength of the expansion versus patch-test correlation and the threshold at which that correlation became significant. Significantly more large CDR3 similarity clusters were formed by expanded TCRs than by pre-sensitization or healthy control sets, consistent with antigen-driven responses. All patients had alopecia, a presumed autoimmune disease, so their immune response might differ from that of healthy individuals. Patch test score was positively correlated with the number of PT1 expanded TCRs, with significance at thresholds 8, 16 and 32 but not at 4.

The sequencing used whole blood, collected in connection with sensitization to the hapten diphenylcyclopropenone (DPC). This clonotype was obtained from a woman aged 18 to 35 with alopecia areata. Some clones in this sample may be carry-over from other donors' samples. This chain joins TRBV11-2 to TRBJ2-7; 11 central nucleotides agree with TRBD2. At the DNA level, the sequence is TGTGCCAGCAGCTCCAAACTAGCGGGGGAACACGAGCAGTACTTC. It codes for CASSSKLAGEHEQYF.